The rows below give T cell receptor beta chains drawn from one sample of a study of cytomegalovirus exposure and HLA in healthy donors. TCRdb keeps only in-frame clones here, not all; method: immunoSEQ multiplex PCR. The sample includes approximately 110,000 clones, around 80% seen only once; the top ten take over 0.2%. The sample taken for sequencing was PBMCs. The receptors here all came from a man aged 50 to 59 in good health and CMV-seronegative. The CDR3 runs from the conserved cysteine through the conserved F or W. D genes are given only for firm matches. Some rows mark clone size as missing; the rest say once, few, many or name a class of expanded clone.

size: few; V: TRBV19; length: 17; D: TRBD1; J: TRBJ1-5; DNA: TGTGCCAGTAGTGACCCGACAGGGAGAGGGGACGATCAGCCCCAGCATTTT; CDR3: CASSDPTGRGDDQPQHF
size: NA; V: TRBV7-2; length: 14; D: TRBD2; J: TRBJ2-5; DNA: TGTGCCAGCAGCCCGGCTAGCGGCACAAGCACCCAGTACTTC; CDR3: CASSPASGTSTQYF
size: NA; V: TRBV5-8; length: 11; D: NA; J: TRBJ2-1; DNA: TGTGCCAGCGCCCAGGGTGACGGGCAGTTCTTC; CDR3: CASAQGDGQFF
size: NA; V: TRBV6-5; length: 15; D: TRBD1; J: TRBJ2-7; DNA: TGTGCCAGCAGTCACGGGACAGGGGGCTGGTACGAGCAGTACTTC; CDR3: CASSHGTGGWYEQYF
size: NA; V: TRBV29-1; length: 12; D: NA; J: TRBJ1-2; DNA: TGCAGCGTAGTTGGGGGGGACTATGGCTACACCTTC; CDR3: CSVVGGDYGYTF
size: few; V: TRBV11-1; length: 13; D: NA; J: TRBJ1-2; DNA: TGTGCCAGCAGCGCAGGGCTTGGCTATGGCTACACCTTC; CDR3: CASSAGLGYGYTF
size: NA; V: TRBV6-4; length: 14; D: TRBD2; J: TRBJ2-5; DNA: TGTGCCAGCAGTCCCGGGACGGATGCTAGCGGCCAGTACTTC; CDR3: CASSPGTDASGQYF
size: NA; V: TRBV19; length: 13; D: NA; J: TRBJ1-1; DNA: TGTGCCAGTAGTACGGGACAACGCACTGAAGCTTTCTTT; CDR3: CASSTGQRTEAFF
size: NA; V: TRBV10-3; length: 14; D: NA; J: TRBJ2-5; DNA: TGTGCCATCAGTCGGGGGGCCAATGGAGAGACCCAGTACTTC; CDR3: CAISRGANGETQYF
size: NA; V: TRBV7-6; length: 15; D: NA; J: TRBJ2-1; DNA: TGTGCCAGCAGCTTAGAACGGAGCTCCTACAATGAGCAGTTCTTC; CDR3: CASSLERSSYNEQFF
size: NA; V: TRBV11-2; length: 17; D: TRBD1; J: TRBJ1-3; DNA: TGTGCCAGCAGCTTTTGGGGGACAGGGGAGCCTGGAAACACCATATATTTT; CDR3: CASSFWGTGEPGNTIYF
size: NA; V: TRBV7-2; length: 12; D: NA; J: TRBJ2-7; DNA: TGTGCCAGCAGCCCCGAGCTCGGCGAGCAGTACTTC; CDR3: CASSPELGEQYF
size: once; V: TRBV5-4; length: 14; D: NA; J: TRBJ2-7; DNA: TGTGCCAGCAGCTTCTGGCACGTCTCCTACGAGCAGTACTTC; CDR3: CASSFWHVSYEQYF
size: NA; V: TRBV25-1; length: 15; D: NA; J: TRBJ1-1; DNA: TGTGCCAGCAGTGAATTCGGGGGTCGTAGCACTGAAGCTTTCTTT; CDR3: CASSEFGGRSTEAFF
size: few; V: TRBV6-5; length: 15; D: NA; J: TRBJ2-7; DNA: TGTGCCAGCAGTACACAGGGACCCAGGATGGGAGAGCAGTACTTC; CDR3: CASSTQGPRMGEQYF
size: NA; V: TRBV28; length: 16; D: TRBD1; J: TRBJ1-2; DNA: TGTGCCAGCGGAGAATTGACAGGGCAGGGCGCCTATGGCTACACCTTC; CDR3: CASGELTGQGAYGYTF
size: NA; V: TRBV6-1; length: 14; D: TRBD1; J: TRBJ1-5; DNA: TGTGCCAGCACAAAGAGGACAGGGGGCGGCCCCCAGCATTTT; CDR3: CASTKRTGGGPQHF
size: NA; V: TRBV4-1; length: 15; D: NA; J: TRBJ2-1; DNA: TGCGCCAGCAGCCAAGAAGCAGGGACCTACAATGAGCAGTTCTTC; CDR3: CASSQEAGTYNEQFF
size: NA; V: TRBV4-2; length: 14; D: TRBD2; J: TRBJ2-3; DNA: TGTGCCAGCAGACTCGGGGGGGAGGGAGATACGCAGTATTTT; CDR3: CASRLGGEGDTQYF
size: few; V: TRBV18; length: 12; D: NA; J: TRBJ2-2; DNA: TGTGCCAGCTCACCTGAGCACGGGGAGCTGTTTTTT; CDR3: CASSPEHGELFF
size: few; V: TRBV6-6; length: 14; D: TRBD2; J: TRBJ2-1; DNA: TGTGCCAGCAGCCCTGCGGGGGAGCAGGGTGAGCAGTTCTTC; CDR3: CASSPAGEQGEQFF
size: once; V: TRBV7-6; length: 17; D: TRBD2; J: TRBJ2-3; DNA: TGTGCCAGCAGCCCCCTAGCGGGAGGGTTAAGCACAGATACGCAGTATTTT; CDR3: CASSPLAGGLSTDTQYF
size: NA; V: TRBV29-1; length: 12; D: NA; J: TRBJ1-1; DNA: TGCAGCGTTGGACAGACGAACACTGAAGCTTTCTTT; CDR3: CSVGQTNTEAFF
size: NA; V: TRBV7-8; length: 16; D: TRBD1; J: TRBJ1-3; DNA: TGTGCCAGCAGCTTCACACAGGGGATAGCTGGAAACACCATATATTTT; CDR3: CASSFTQGIAGNTIYF
size: once; V: TRBV19; length: 14; D: NA; J: TRBJ2-7; DNA: TGTGCCAGTAGTATCCCCACAGGGAAAGCCGAGCAGTACTTC; CDR3: CASSIPTGKAEQYF
size: NA; V: TRBV7-9; length: 15; D: TRBD1; J: TRBJ2-1; DNA: TGTGCCAGCAGCCTCGGGACAGGGGCGGTAAATGAGCAGTTCTTC; CDR3: CASSLGTGAVNEQFF
size: NA; V: TRBV6-4; length: 13; D: TRBD2; J: TRBJ2-1; DNA: TGTGCCAGCAGTGGCGGGGGGCAGATAGAGCAGTTCTTC; CDR3: CASSGGGQIEQFF
size: NA; V: TRBV7-9; length: 15; D: TRBD2; J: TRBJ2-1; DNA: TGTGCCAGCAGCTTCACGGGGGGGGCTTACAATGAGCAGTTCTTC; CDR3: CASSFTGGAYNEQFF
size: NA; V: TRBV28; length: 12; D: NA; J: TRBJ2-5; DNA: TGTGCCAGCAGTCCCAGGCGAGAGACCCAGTACTTC; CDR3: CASSPRRETQYF
size: NA; V: TRBV18; length: 13; D: NA; J: TRBJ2-5; DNA: TGTGCCAGCTCACAAGACTATCAAGAGACCCAGTACTTC; CDR3: CASSQDYQETQYF
size: NA; V: TRBV7-9; length: 15; D: NA; J: TRBJ2-5; DNA: TGTGCCAGCAGCCTCACTGGGACACCTGAAGAGACCCAGTACTTC; CDR3: CASSLTGTPEETQYF
size: NA; V: TRBV19; length: 11; D: NA; J: TRBJ2-1; DNA: TGTGCCAGTATTTGGGCTAACGAGCAGTTCTTC; CDR3: CASIWANEQFF
size: NA; V: TRBV29-1; length: 14; D: NA; J: TRBJ1-4; DNA: TGCAGCGTTGGGACAGTAGCAACTAATGAAAAACTGTTTTTT; CDR3: CSVGTVATNEKLFF
size: NA; V: TRBV2; length: 14; D: TRBD1; J: TRBJ1-1; DNA: TGTGCCAGCAGAGACAGGGGAGTGAACACTGAAGCTTTCTTT; CDR3: CASRDRGVNTEAFF
size: NA; V: TRBV6-5; length: 16; D: NA; J: TRBJ1-3; DNA: TGTGCCAGCAGTTACTCGCGGGGGGCTACTGGAAACACCATATATTTT; CDR3: CASSYSRGATGNTIYF
size: NA; V: TRBV10-1; length: 12; D: TRBD1; J: TRBJ1-2; DNA: TGCGCCAGCAGCCACAGGGGGGTTGGCTACACCTTC; CDR3: CASSHRGVGYTF
size: NA; V: TRBV29-1; length: 13; D: TRBD1; J: TRBJ1-1; DNA: TGCAGCGTTGGTGGACAGGGGGCTCGTTTGGCTTTCTTT; CDR3: CSVGGQGARLAFF
size: NA; V: TRBV11-2; length: 13; D: NA; J: TRBJ1-6; DNA: TGTGCCAGCAGCTTTTTGGGCTCGCCACCCCTCCACTTT; CDR3: CASSFLGSPPLHF
size: NA; V: TRBV28; length: 14; D: NA; J: TRBJ1-5; DNA: TGTGCCAGCAGAACACAGTCTTTGGGTCAGCCCCAGCATTTT; CDR3: CASRTQSLGQPQHF
size: NA; V: TRBV7-2; length: 11; D: NA; J: TRBJ2-7; DNA: TGTGCCAGCAGCCCCAAATACGAGCAGTACTTC; CDR3: CASSPKYEQYF
size: few; V: TRBV28; length: 12; D: TRBD1; J: TRBJ2-7; DNA: TGTGCCAGCAACTGGGACAGGGGCGAGCAGTACTTC; CDR3: CASNWDRGEQYF
size: few; V: TRBV6-5; length: 14; D: NA; J: TRBJ2-1; DNA: TGTGCCAGCATGGTTGAGGCGGTCTACAATGAGCAGTTCTTC; CDR3: CASMVEAVYNEQFF
size: NA; V: TRBV2; length: 13; D: NA; J: TRBJ1-1; DNA: TGTGCCAGCGACCGCGGAGCAAACACTGAAGCTTTCTTT; CDR3: CASDRGANTEAFF
size: NA; V: TRBV29-1; length: 14; D: NA; J: TRBJ2-3; DNA: TGCAGCGTTGACCGGACAGCTAGCACCAATACGCAGTATTTT; CDR3: CSVDRTASTNTQYF